This record concerns one TCR beta chain sequence. What it recognizes is unknown. The sample comes from a study of OX40 agonist ivuxolimab in advanced cancers. General study findings and limits: More expanded clones were seen, on average, in CD8+ T cells than in CD4+. CD4+ and CD8+ blood T cells expanded clonally by week 6 at 0.1 to 3.0 mg/kg.

The CDR3 extends over 16 amino acids. V trimming: 0 bases; J trimming: 4 bases; junction bases outside the gene matches: 6. Germline V gene data show CDR1 as SGHRS and CDR2 as YFSETQ. Sequenced by immunoSEQ multiplex PCR; TCRdb stores in-frame clones only, minus some. This table holds about 24,000 clones, around 83% found once. This receptor was obtained from an adult with an advanced solid tumor such as melanoma, head and neck, liver or kidney cancer. The source material was CD4+ or CD8+ T cells sorted from blood, sampled in a trial of the OX40 agonist ivuxolimab. This rearrangement joins TRBV5-1 to TRBJ1-4; 7 bases agree with TRBD1. CDR3 sequence: CASSLAQGGFNEKLFF. In DNA form, the CDR3 reads TGCGCCAGCAGCTTGGCCCAGGGGGGATTTAATGAAAAACTGTTTTTT.